Following are 27 T cell receptor beta chains from one sample sequenced in a study of T cells after posttransplantation cyclophosphamide. Here immunoSEQ multiplex PCR was the method, and the copy in TCRdb shows in-frame clones only, minus some. This repertoire lists around 26,000 clones without singletons; more than 1.5% sits in the top ten. Treatment was busulfan-fludarabine conditioning, a marrow graft, and cyclophosphamide on days +3 and +4. The input for sequencing was PBMCs, taken after allogeneic stem cell transplant with posttransplant cyclophosphamide. These receptors came from a male patient younger than 30 who received an allogeneic stem cell transplant from a related donor, was CMV-positive, and had no GVHD. Some of these T cells may belong to the graft donor.

This clone was found many times. The rearrangement links TRBV4-3 to TRBJ1-3, with D unclear. CDR3 length equals 15 residues. Trimming left V 4 bases short and J 0 bases short, with 10 bases between. Germline V gene lookup returns CDR1 LGHNA and CDR2 YSLEER. The CDR3 loop reads CASSLFGISGNTIYF. Here the CDR3 DNA reads TGCGCCAGCAGCCTTTTTGGCATCTCTGGAAACACCATATATTTT.

This clone was counted ten times or more. The V gene is TRBV9, the J gene TRBJ2-7; D may be TRBD1 (6 bases). The ends were cut back, 2 bases at V and 2 bases at J, with 11 bases in the middle. Germline V gene sequence: CDR1 SGDLS, CDR2 YYNGEE. The CDR3 extends over 14 amino acids. The DNA of the CDR3 is TGTGCCAGCAGCGTCTTTGGGGGCGCCTACGAGCAGTACTTC. Its protein product is CASSVFGGAYEQYF.

This clone showed up many times. This chain uses TRBV19 with TRBJ1-5; 8 nucleotides align to TRBD1. With V trimmed by 7 bases and J by 3 bases, 5 bases remained unmatched. The germline gives CDR1 LNHDA, CDR2 SQIVND (reference sequence). The CDR3 is 14 amino acids. DNA of the CDR3: TGTGCCAGTACCGACAGGGGTGTCAATCAGCCCCAGCATTTT. Its translation: CASTDRGVNQPQHF.

The sample holds many counts of this clone. This chain links TRBV7-2 with TRBJ2-3; TRBD2 matches 8 bases. The CDR3 is 17 residues long. CDR1 SGHTA and CDR2 FQGNSA come from the germline V gene. With V trimmed by 0 bases and J by 4 bases, 9 bases remained unmatched. For the CDR3, the DNA is TGTGCCAGCAGCTTAGCGCAAGGGCGGGGGGCGTCAGATACGCAGTATTTT. The encoded protein is CASSLAQGRGASDTQYF.

This clone was detected many times. The chain recombines TRBV6-5 with TRBJ2-3; possibly TRBD2 for D (6 bases). Germline V gene data show CDR1 as MNHEY and CDR2 as SVGAGI. The CDR3 contains 13 residues. V lost 6 bases and J lost 6, with 13 bases in between. This CDR3 is CASSKGLFDTQYF. CDR3 bases: TGTGCCAGCAGCAAAGGACTATTCGATACGCAGTATTTT.

This clone was picked up many times. V usage is TRBV10-3 and J usage is TRBJ2-2; 7 positions agree with TRBD1. J lost 2 bases, V lost 6 bases, and 3 bases had no gene match. This CDR3 has 14 amino acids. Germline CDR1 and CDR2: ENHRY and SYGVKD. DNA for the CDR3: TGTGCCATCAGGACAGGGTTTAACACCGGGGAGCTGTTTTTT. Protein product: CAIRTGFNTGELFF.

This clone has a count of ten or more. The chain couples TRBV30 to TRBJ2-1, with 7 bases matching TRBD2. This CDR3 comprises 15 residues. The junction had 6 bases not matched to a gene; V was cut back by 0 bases and J by 4 bases. Germline V gene lookup returns CDR1 GTSNPN and CDR2 SVGIG (reference sequence). The CDR3 DNA reads as TGTGCCTGGAGTGTACTCGTCGGGGGGTACAATGAGCAGTTCTTC. Its translation is CAWSVLVGGYNEQFF.

At least ten counts were recorded for this clone. The chain recombines TRBV4-1 with TRBJ1-1, with D possibly TRBD1 on 5 matching bases. Trimming cost V 4 bases and J 1 base, with 19 bases left between them. The CDR3 is 17 amino acids. Germline values: CDR1 MGHRA, CDR2 YSYEKL. This CDR3 is CASSPQGLQGGNTEAFF. DNA of the CDR3: TGCGCCAGCAGCCCGCAAGGTCTCCAGGGAGGGAACACTGAAGCTTTCTTT.

This clone was counted ten times or more. The chain employs TRBV30 and TRBJ1-5; 7 nucleotides match TRBD1. V shed 3 bases and J 9 bases; nucleotides not matched to a gene: 8. Germline loops: CDR1 GTSNPN, CDR2 SVGIG (reference sequence). CDR3 length: 13 residues. This CDR3 reads CAWSSTGIGPQHF. Written as DNA, the CDR3 is TGTGCCTGGAGCTCGACAGGGATCGGGCCCCAGCATTTT.

This clone was counted many times. This sequence joins TRBV7-3 and TRBJ2-3; TRBD1 might be the D (6 bases). CDR3 length equals 14 residues. The V and J ends lost 5 bases and 4 bases respectively, with 13 bases between them. Germline CDR1 and CDR2: SGHTA and FQGTGA. The CDR3 here is CASSAKSGADTQYF. CDR3 coding DNA: TGTGCCAGCAGCGCAAAGTCAGGGGCAGATACGCAGTATTTT.

At least ten counts were recorded for this clone. The chain combines TRBV20-1 with TRBJ2-3, with D uncertain. Trimming removed 5 bases at V and 5 bases at J, with 8 bases between. CDR1 DFQATT and CDR2 SNEGSKA come from the germline V gene (reference sequence). This CDR3 is built from 11 residues. CDR3 DNA sequence: TGCAGTGCTGACCCGGGAGATACGCAGTATTTT. It is translated as CSADPGDTQYF.

In the case of this clone: A much larger clone lies a single base off, so this may be a read error. The chain recombines TRBV29-1 with TRBJ1-5; a weak D match, TRBD1 (6 bases). This CDR3 has 14 amino acids. Trimming took off 8 bases at V and 3 bases at J, with 17 bases between the two ends. CDR1 SQVTM and CDR2 ANQGSEA come from the germline V gene. The CDR3 spells CSTGGGADNQPQHF. As DNA, the CDR3 is TGCAGCACTGGGGGGGGCGCGGACAATCAGCCCCAGCATTTT.

This clone has a count of ten or more. The chain employs TRBV27 and TRBJ2-4; 11 nucleotides align to TRBD2. The CDR3 is made up of 15 amino acids. CDR1 and CDR2 from the germline V gene are MNHEY and SMNVEV (reference sequence). V gave up 5 bases and J gave up 8 bases; unmatched junction bases: 8. The CDR3 nucleotides are TGTGCCAGCAGTGTTAGCGGGGGGGGTACATACATTCAGTACTTC. This translates into CASSVSGGGTYIQYF.

This clone showed up many times. The chain uses TRBV5-6 and TRBJ2-7; a possible D gene is TRBD1 (6 bases). The germline V gene encodes CDR1 SGHDT and CDR2 YYEEEE. The CDR3 runs to 15 residues. With 4 bases removed from V and 2 bases from J, the gap between germline ends came to 16 bases. For the CDR3, the DNA is TGTGCCAGCAGCCGGACCGGGACAAAGGCCTACGAGCAGTACTTC. Translation gives CASSRTGTKAYEQYF.

This clone was seen many times. The chain is built from TRBV25-1 and TRBJ2-2; weak D call: TRBD1 (5 bases). Germline values: CDR1 MGHDK, CDR2 SYGVNS. The CDR3 loop spans 15 amino acids. Deletions cut 3 bases from V and 6 bases from J, with 14 bases between. DNA for the CDR3: TGTGCCAGCAGTGAGGAGTCAGGGTGGCCCGGGGAGCTGTTTTTT. Translation gives CASSEESGWPGELFF.

This clone has only a few counts. The chain couples TRBV27 to TRBJ2-5; possibly TRBD2 for D (6 bases). The germline gives CDR1 MNHEY, CDR2 SMNVEV (reference sequence). V gave up 1 base and J gave up 8 bases, with 14 bases separating them. The CDR3 runs to 14 residues. The CDR3 DNA sequence: TGTGCCAGCAGTTTATTAGCGGCTAGAGATACCCAGTACTTC. Protein product: CASSLLAARDTQYF.

This clone has ten or more counts. The chain recombines TRBV27 with TRBJ1-6, with no clear D. The CDR3 spans 17 residues. Looked up from germline, CDR1 is MNHEY and CDR2 is SMNVEV (reference sequence). V shed 6 bases and J shed 0 bases, with 15 bases lying between them. The CDR3 DNA follows: TGTGCCAGCAGCCTTGAACCATCGAGCTCCTATAATTCACCCCTCCACTTT. This translates into CASSLEPSSSYNSPLHF.

This clone was seen ten or more times. The genes are TRBV28 and TRBJ2-1; no firm D call. The CDR3 runs 16 residues. In germline, CDR1 is MDHEN, CDR2 SYDVKM. The V end was cut by 2 bases, the J end by 0 bases, with 11 bases between. CDR3 bases: TGTGCCAGCAGTTTAATCGAGCGTAGCTCCTACAATGAGCAGTTCTTC. Protein product: CASSLIERSSYNEQFF.

This clone was picked up many times. The CDR3 bases are TGTGCCAGCAGCTTGGGTGCAGCCTACGAGCAGTACTTC. Protein sequence: CASSLGAAYEQYF. The V call is TRBV5-4, the J call TRBJ2-7, with no clear D. V dropped 0 bases and J dropped 2 bases, with 6 bases sitting between them. The germline V gene encodes CDR1 SGHNT and CDR2 YYREEE (reference sequence). The CDR3 has 13 residues.

This chain links TRBV7-9 with TRBJ2-5; tentatively, D is TRBD1 (6 bases). The J call may be in error: the DNA end matches TRBJ2-7 better. Germline CDR1 is SEHNR and CDR2 is FQNEAQ (reference sequence). This CDR3 is built from 12 residues. CDR3 sequence: CASRDNQNEQYF. Here the CDR3 DNA reads TGTGCCAGCCGGGACAATCAGAACGAGCAGTACTTC.

This clone was seen many times. The chain carries TRBV2 and TRBJ2-5; 8 positions agree with TRBD2. The CDR3 length is 14 residues. J lost 4 bases, V lost 5 bases, and 6 bases had no gene match. The V gene's germline CDR1 is SNHLY and CDR2 FYNNEI. CDR3 nucleotides: TGTGCCAGCAGTACCGGGAGCGGGGGAGAGACCCAGTACTTC. It yields the protein CASSTGSGGETQYF.

There are many counts of this clone. The chain uses TRBV7-9 and TRBJ1-2; TRBD1 aligns across 8 bases. V lost 4 bases to trimming and J lost 4 bases; unmatched junction nucleotides: 14. CDR1 and CDR2 (germline): SEHNR, FQNEAQ (reference sequence). The CDR3 contains 17 residues. In DNA form, the CDR3 reads TGTGCCAGCAGCTACCTCCGGGACAGGTTTGATGGCTATGGCTACACCTTC. Its protein product is CASSYLRDRFDGYGYTF.

This clone came up many times. J is TRBJ2-1 and V is TRBV11-1, with 10 bases that match TRBD2. The CDR3 totals 13 residues. Germline V gene sequence: CDR1 SGHAT, CDR2 FQDESV (reference sequence). V lost 11 bases to trimming and J lost 7 bases; unmatched junction nucleotides: 8. CDR3: CAVGAGGGNEQFF. The CDR3 bases are TGTGCCGTAGGAGCGGGGGGGGGAAATGAGCAGTTCTTC.

This clone came up many times. This chain uses TRBV4-1 with TRBJ2-3; D remains ambiguous. V was trimmed by 3 bases and J by 0 bases, leaving 4 bases between them. CDR3 length: 13 residues. Per germline, CDR1 MGHRA and CDR2 YSYEKL. This CDR3 reads CASSHVSTDTQYF. The CDR3 DNA reads TGCGCCAGCAGCCACGTCAGCACAGATACGCAGTATTTT.

This clone appeared many times. The chain couples TRBV30 to TRBJ2-1, with 9 bases that match TRBD2. The CDR3 extends over 16 amino acids. Germline lookup yields CDR1 GTSNPN and CDR2 SVGIG (reference sequence). V was pared by 3 bases and J by 2 bases, with 8 bases of the junction left unmatched. The CDR3 protein is CAWRRRLAETYNEQFF. The CDR3 DNA sequence: TGTGCCTGGAGAAGAAGACTAGCGGAGACCTACAATGAGCAGTTCTTC.

This clone was seen ten or more times. The chain has TRBV7-6 and TRBJ2-3, with a possible D match to TRBD1 (6 bases). Germline CDR1 reads SGHVS; CDR2 reads FNYEAQ. The V and J ends lost 5 bases and 6 bases respectively, with 21 bases between them. The CDR3 runs 16 residues. The CDR3 is CASSPPGTHTFDTQYF. Here the CDR3 DNA reads TGTGCCAGCAGCCCCCCCGGGACACACACTTTCGATACGCAGTATTTT.

In its sample, this clone was seen many times. The genes are TRBV29-1 and TRBJ2-7; D not certain. Germline lookup yields CDR1 SQVTM and CDR2 ANQGSEA. Trimming cost V 6 bases and J 6 bases, with 15 bases left between them. CDR3 length equals 12 residues. CDR3 coding DNA: TGCAGCGTCTCAGGTGGGCTCCGCGAGCAGTACTTC. Residues: CSVSGGLREQYF.